This T cell receptor beta chain was obtained from a study of identical twins. Unique molecular identifiers were present on cDNA, and template switching added a universal primer site. Each CDR3 protein gets one entry after TCRdb re-called the 5' RACE reads with MiXCR. The sample lists around 1.7 million distinct CDR3 sequences; around 33% were seen once. Study findings and constraints: In beta out-of-frame sequences, the excess sharing between twins was weaker. Model-predicted out-of-frame TCR alpha sharing fell below observed values in monozygotic twins.

Points on this clonotype: Antigen: not known.

With no exceptions, donors were healthy Caucasians. This sequence originates from a newborn girl in good health. Sequenced input: cord blood.

The CDR3, as DNA: TGTGCCAGCGGTTGGGGGGGAGAGACCCAGTACTTC. This encodes CASGWGGETQYF. The V call is TRBV2, the J call TRBJ2-5; 7 bases are a match to TRBD2. The ends lost 8 bases at V and 4 bases at J; junction bases unmatched: 4. The CDR3 totals 12 residues. CDR1 and CDR2 (germline): SNHLY, FYNNEI.